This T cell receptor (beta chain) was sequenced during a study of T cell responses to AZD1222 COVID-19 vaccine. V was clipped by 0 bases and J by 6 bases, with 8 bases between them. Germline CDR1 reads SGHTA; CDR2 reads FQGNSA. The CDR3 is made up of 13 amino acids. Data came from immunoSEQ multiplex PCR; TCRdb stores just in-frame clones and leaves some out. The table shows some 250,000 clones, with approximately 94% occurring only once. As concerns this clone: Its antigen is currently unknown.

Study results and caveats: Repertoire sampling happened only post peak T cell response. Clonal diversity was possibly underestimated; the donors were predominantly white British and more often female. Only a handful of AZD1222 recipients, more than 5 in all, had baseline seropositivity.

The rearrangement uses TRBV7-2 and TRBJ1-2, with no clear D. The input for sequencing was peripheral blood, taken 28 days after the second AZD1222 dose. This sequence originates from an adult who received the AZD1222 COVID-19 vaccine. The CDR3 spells CASSLALLDGYTF. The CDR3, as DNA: TGTGCCAGCAGCTTAGCGCTTTTGGATGGCTACACCTTC.